The 30 T cell receptor beta chains given below trace back to one sample, sequenced in a study of T cell changes during pregnancy in multiple sclerosis. Sequencing used immunoSEQ multiplex PCR; TCRdb keeps in-frame clones, though not all of them. The sample consists of around 50,000 clones, 70% to 90% of them appearing once. This specimen was peripheral blood, taken in the first trimester of pregnancy. These receptors all come from a female donor with multiple sclerosis, enrolled in a pregnancy study.

The CDR3 DNA reads TGTGCCAGCAGTGCCCCGGGACAGGGGCAAGAGACCCAGTACTTC. This translates into CASSAPGQGQETQYF. The chain joins TRBV27 to TRBJ2-5, with 10 bases fitting TRBD1. Germline loops: CDR1 MNHEY, CDR2 SMNVEV (reference sequence). J lost 2 bases, V lost 5 bases, and 5 bases had no gene match. This CDR3 region has 15 residues.

This chain joins TRBV6-1 and TRBJ1-1; 9 bases agree with TRBD1. CDR1 MNHNS and CDR2 SASEGT come from the germline V gene. V lost 7 bases to trimming and J lost 4 bases; unmatched junction nucleotides: 7. The CDR3 is 14 amino acids. CDR3 sequence reads: CASIQGQGGTEAFF. CDR3 DNA sequence: TGTGCCAGCATACAGGGACAGGGAGGCACTGAAGCTTTCTTT.

The V gene is TRBV6-5, the J gene TRBJ1-1; D not resolved. The CDR3 runs 13 residues. Deletions cut 0 bases from V and 2 bases from J, with 4 bases between. The germline gives CDR1 MNHEY, CDR2 SVGAGI. CDR3 in amino acids: CASSYSKNTEAFF. Here the CDR3 DNA reads TGTGCCAGCAGTTACTCCAAAAACACTGAAGCTTTCTTT.

The J gene is TRBJ2-1, the V gene TRBV12-5, with D perhaps matching TRBD1 (6 bases). The germline V gene encodes CDR1 LGHNT and CDR2 FRNRAP. The CDR3 loop spans 15 amino acids. V shed 3 bases and J shed 0 bases, with 9 bases lying between them. CDR3 loop: CASGLGQSSYNEQFF. The CDR3, as DNA: TGTGCTAGTGGTTTAGGACAGTCCTCCTACAATGAGCAGTTCTTC.

This chain connects TRBV11-2 to TRBJ2-7; D gene unclear. Trimming took 1 base from V and 2 from J, leaving 9 bases between them. There are 14 residues in the CDR3. Germline V CDR1 and CDR2: SGHAT, FQNNGV. CDR3 DNA: TGTGCCAGCAGCTTAGCGGTCAGGACCTACGAGCAGTACTTC. Protein product: CASSLAVRTYEQYF.

This chain links TRBV9 with TRBJ1-6, with TRBD1 matching over 8 bases. Germline-derived CDR1 and CDR2 are SGDLS and YYNGEE. The trim removed 0 bases at V and 6 bases at J, leaving 5 bases unmatched. The CDR3 totals 16 residues. CDR3 sequence: CASSVGGTGGNSPLHF. The CDR3 coding sequence is TGTGCCAGCAGCGTAGGCGGCACAGGGGGTAATTCACCCCTCCACTTT.

The V and J genes are TRBV6-5 and TRBJ1-2; 7 bases map to TRBD1. Looked up from germline, CDR1 is MNHEY and CDR2 is SVGAGI. This CDR3 contains 16 residues. J gave up 7 bases and V 0 bases, and 11 bases lay outside the gene matches. CDR3 sequence (DNA): TGTGCCAGCAGTTACTCGAGTGACAGGGTAAAGTCTGGCTACACCTTC. Its protein product is CASSYSSDRVKSGYTF.

The V and J genes are TRBV6-5 and TRBJ1-3; the match to TRBD1 covers 7 bases. Germline V lookup: CDR1 MNHEY, CDR2 SVGAGI. The CDR3 totals 15 residues. After removal of 6 bases from V and 4 bases from J, the junction contained 9 bases not matched to a gene. In nucleotides, the CDR3 is TGTGCCAGCAGAATTACCAGGACAGGCGGAAACACCATATATTTT. This sequence encodes CASRITRTGGNTIYF.

The chain is built from TRBV5-4 and TRBJ1-1; D is ambiguous. This CDR3 spans 15 amino acids. CDR1 is SGHNT and CDR2 is YYREEE in the germline V gene (reference sequence). V lost 1 base, J lost 1 base, and 11 bases lay in between. CDR3 residues: CASSLPGPANTEAFF. Here the CDR3 DNA reads TGTGCCAGCAGCTTGCCAGGCCCGGCGAACACTGAAGCTTTCTTT.

CDR3 in amino acids: CASSLGGENIQYF. The CDR3 bases are TGTGCCAGCAGCTTAGGGGGGGAAAACATTCAGTACTTC. The J gene is TRBJ2-4, the V gene TRBV7-8; D may be TRBD2 (6 bases). Trimming took off 1 base at V and 5 bases at J, with 6 bases between the two ends. The CDR3 consists of 13 residues. CDR1 and CDR2 from the germline V gene are SGHVS and FQNEAQ.

This chain connects TRBV9 to TRBJ1-3, with TRBD1 matching 9 bases. Per the germline V gene, CDR1 is SGDLS and CDR2 is YYNGEE. This CDR3 comprises 15 residues. V lost 4 bases to trimming and J lost 3 bases; unmatched junction nucleotides: 5. CDR3 in amino acids: CASSRTGGGGNTIYF. The CDR3 region has the DNA TGTGCCAGCAGCCGTACAGGGGGCGGTGGAAACACCATATATTTT. Complete variable domain (other parts from reference TRBV9 and TRBJ1-3): DSGVTQTPKHLITATGQRVTLRCSPRSGDLSVYWYQQSLDQGLQFLIQYYNGEERAKGNILERFSAQQFPDLHSELNLSSLELGDSALYFCASSRTGGGGNTIYFGEGSWLTVV.

The chain recombines TRBV28 with TRBJ1-1, with D perhaps matching TRBD1 (6 bases). The CDR3 consists of 14 residues. Trimming took off 4 bases at V and 1 base at J, with 10 bases between the two ends. CDR1 MDHEN and CDR2 SYDVKM come from the germline V gene. CDR3 residues: CASSSTGANTEAFF. DNA of the CDR3: TGTGCCAGCAGTTCGACAGGAGCGAACACTGAAGCTTTCTTT.

The CDR3 DNA is TGCGCCAGCAGCCAAGCCAGGGTCGGTAGGGGACTTGGCTACACCTTC. Translation gives CASSQARVGRGLGYTF. The genes are TRBV4-1 and TRBJ1-2; possible D gene TRBD1, 5 bases. This CDR3 spans 16 amino acids. The V end was cut by 1 base, the J end by 7 bases, with 19 bases between. Per the germline V gene, CDR1 is MGHRA and CDR2 is YSYEKL.

V and J are TRBV5-6 and TRBJ1-4; TRBD1 matches 9 bases. This CDR3 spans 14 amino acids. The germline V gene has CDR1 SGHDT and CDR2 YYEEEE. With V trimmed by 7 bases and J by 7 bases, 8 bases remained unmatched. The CDR3 sequence: CASSPQGAGEKLFF. CDR3 coding DNA: TGTGCCAGCTCTCCACAGGGGGCAGGTGAAAAACTGTTTTTT.

V is TRBV29-1 and J is TRBJ2-5; D ambiguous. Trimming pared 1 base from V and 2 bases from J, leaving 11 bases between. Per the germline V gene, CDR1 is SQVTM and CDR2 is ANQGSEA. This CDR3 contains 14 residues. The CDR3 here is CSVEGFWQQETQYF. As DNA, the CDR3 is TGCAGCGTTGAAGGTTTTTGGCAACAAGAGACCCAGTACTTC.

This chain connects TRBV15 to TRBJ1-1; TRBD1 is a possible D gene (6 bases). Germline V lookup: CDR1 LNHNV, CDR2 YYDKDF (reference sequence). This CDR3 region has 16 residues. Trimming removed 5 bases at V and 3 bases at J, with 19 bases between. The DNA of the CDR3 is TGTGCCACCAGCTCTCAAGGGGGGGAAAGGTACACTGAAGCTTTCTTT. It is translated as CATSSQGGERYTEAFF.

CDR3 nucleotides: TGTGCCAGCAGCCTATCCGCGGGCCTTAGCTCCTACGAGCAGTACTTC. It codes for CASSLSAGLSSYEQYF. The rearrangement uses TRBV7-2 and TRBJ2-7; weak D call: TRBD2 (5 bases). V was clipped by 5 bases and J by 0 bases, with 17 bases between them. CDR3 length: 16 residues. Germline V gene lookup returns CDR1 SGHTA and CDR2 FQGNSA.

The chain joins TRBV19 to TRBJ1-2, with D perhaps matching TRBD1 (5 bases). Germline V gene data show CDR1 as LNHDA and CDR2 as SQIVND (reference sequence). The CDR3 covers 15 residues. The V end lost 3 bases, the J end lost 8 bases, and 19 bases lay between the germline ends. CDR3 protein: CASSIRAGGPDGYTF. In nucleotides, the CDR3 is TGTGCCAGTAGTATCCGGGCGGGGGGACCGGACGGCTACACCTTC.

The chain has TRBV5-1 and TRBJ2-3, with 10 bases lining up with TRBD2. From germline, CDR1 is SGHRS and CDR2 YFSETQ. The V segment lost 4 bases and the J segment 2 bases; nucleotides outside the gene matches: 7. This CDR3 contains 16 residues. Here the CDR3 DNA reads TGCGCCAGCAGCCTGGGACTAGCGACTATCACAGATACGCAGTATTTT. This gives the protein CASSLGLATITDTQYF.

The chain recombines TRBV5-4 with TRBJ2-1, with 14 bases that match TRBD2. Germline CDR1 SGHNT, CDR2 YYREEE (reference sequence). The ends lost 5 bases at V and 10 bases at J; junction bases unmatched: 5. The CDR3 covers 14 residues. The CDR3 here is CASSPRTSGGEQFF. CDR3 coding DNA: TGTGCCAGCAGTCCTCGGACTAGCGGGGGGGAGCAGTTCTTC.

The chain is built from TRBV15 and TRBJ2-7, with 11 bases that match TRBD2. The CDR3 is made up of 21 amino acids. Germline trimming cut 1 base from V and 3 bases from J; bases unmatched to any gene: 20. Looked up from germline, CDR1 is LNHNV and CDR2 is YYDKDF (reference sequence). In nucleotides, the CDR3 is TGTGCCACCAGCAGAGTTCGGGCGACTAGCGGGGCCACGCTCGAAAGCTACGAGCAGTACTTC. Its translation is CATSRVRATSGATLESYEQYF.

For the CDR3, the DNA is TGTGCCAGCAGTTTTCCCCCGGGCAGGGCTGAAAACTATGGCTACACCTTC. As protein: CASSFPPGRAENYGYTF. The V call is TRBV28, the J call TRBJ1-2; tentatively, D is TRBD1 (5 bases). V was trimmed by 3 bases and J by 2 bases, leaving 19 bases between them. Germline CDR1 reads MDHEN; CDR2 reads SYDVKM. This CDR3 has 17 amino acids.

The genes are TRBV7-6 and TRBJ1-5; D not resolved. The CDR3 runs 13 residues. Trimming pared 1 base from V and 4 bases from J, leaving 5 bases between. The germline CDR1 and CDR2 sequences are SGHVS and FNYEAQ. The CDR3 DNA is TGTGCCAGCAGCTTAGGGAGAAATCAGCCCCAGCATTTT. Protein product: CASSLGRNQPQHF.

V usage is TRBV5-1 and J usage is TRBJ2-3; D is perhaps TRBD2 (6 bases). The V and J ends lost 3 bases and 5 bases respectively, with 19 bases between them. The CDR3 contains 16 residues. Germline loops: CDR1 SGHRS, CDR2 YFSETQ. The CDR3 sequence: CASSSGPGRGGDTQYF. CDR3 bases: TGCGCCAGCAGCTCGGGGCCGGGACGGGGAGGAGATACGCAGTATTTT.

The genes are TRBV7-2 and TRBJ1-1, with TRBD1 as a possible D gene (5 bases). V lost 1 base and J 9 bases, leaving 9 bases between the germline ends. Germline lookup yields CDR1 SGHTA and CDR2 FQGNSA. The CDR3 loop spans 12 amino acids. Written as DNA, the CDR3 is TGTGCCAGCAGCTTAGAAGACAGAAAAGCTTTCTTT. Its translation: CASSLEDRKAFF.

This clone was detected only a few times. The CDR3 spells CASSDWSGGGDTQYF. In DNA form, the CDR3 reads TGTGCCAGCAGTGACTGGAGCGGGGGGGGAGATACGCAGTATTTT. V usage is TRBV6-1 and J usage is TRBJ2-3; 10 nucleotides line up with TRBD2. V shed 3 bases and J 5 bases; nucleotides not matched to a gene: 5. Germline-derived CDR1 and CDR2 are MNHNS and SASEGT. CDR3 length: 15 residues.

The J gene is TRBJ1-5, the V gene TRBV7-9, with D uncertain. V lost 5 bases to trimming and J lost 3 bases, with 14 bases between them. This CDR3 contains 15 residues. Germline V lookup: CDR1 SEHNR, CDR2 FQNEAQ (reference sequence). The CDR3 DNA is TGTGCCAGCAGCGACGAGAGGAAACCCAATCAGCCCCAGCATTTT. This gives the protein CASSDERKPNQPQHF.

This chain connects TRBV6-5 to TRBJ1-5, with D perhaps TRBD1 (6 bases). The CDR3 is 14 residues long. Germline assignment: CDR1 MNHEY and CDR2 SVGAGI. Trimming cost V 6 bases and J 6 bases, with 15 bases left between them. CDR3: CASSTTGMTQPQHF. DNA for the CDR3: TGTGCCAGCAGCACCACAGGGATGACTCAGCCCCAGCATTTT.

J is TRBJ2-2 and V is TRBV9; TRBD1 aligns across 9 bases. J lost 6 bases, V lost 3 bases, and 3 bases had no gene match. In germline, CDR1 is SGDLS, CDR2 YYNGEE. The CDR3 sequence is 14 residues long. This CDR3 is CASSATGGAGELFF. In DNA, the CDR3 is TGTGCCAGCAGCGCGACAGGGGGAGCCGGGGAGCTGTTTTTT.

V is TRBV9 and J is TRBJ1-1; no definite D call. V dropped 4 bases and J dropped 4 bases, with 26 bases sitting between them. The CDR3 has 18 amino acids. The germline V gene encodes CDR1 SGDLS and CDR2 YYNGEE. The CDR3 here is CASSPTGSSWVKGTEAFF. The CDR3 region has the DNA TGTGCCAGCAGCCCAACCGGGTCGTCGTGGGTCAAAGGCACTGAAGCTTTCTTT.